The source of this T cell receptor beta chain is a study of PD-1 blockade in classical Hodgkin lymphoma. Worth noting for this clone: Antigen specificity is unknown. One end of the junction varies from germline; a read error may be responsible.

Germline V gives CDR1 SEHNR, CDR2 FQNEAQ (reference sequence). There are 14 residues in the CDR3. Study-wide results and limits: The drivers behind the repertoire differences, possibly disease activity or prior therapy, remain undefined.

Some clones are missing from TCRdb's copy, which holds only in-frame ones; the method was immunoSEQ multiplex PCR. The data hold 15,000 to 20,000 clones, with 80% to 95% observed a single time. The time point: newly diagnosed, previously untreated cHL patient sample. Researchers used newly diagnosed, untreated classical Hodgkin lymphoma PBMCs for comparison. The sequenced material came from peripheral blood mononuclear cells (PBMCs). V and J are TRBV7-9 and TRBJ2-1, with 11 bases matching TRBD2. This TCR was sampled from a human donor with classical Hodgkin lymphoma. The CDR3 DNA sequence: TGTGCCAGCAGCGTAGCGGGAGGGCCTAATGAGCAGTTCTTC. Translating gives CASSVAGGPNEQFF.